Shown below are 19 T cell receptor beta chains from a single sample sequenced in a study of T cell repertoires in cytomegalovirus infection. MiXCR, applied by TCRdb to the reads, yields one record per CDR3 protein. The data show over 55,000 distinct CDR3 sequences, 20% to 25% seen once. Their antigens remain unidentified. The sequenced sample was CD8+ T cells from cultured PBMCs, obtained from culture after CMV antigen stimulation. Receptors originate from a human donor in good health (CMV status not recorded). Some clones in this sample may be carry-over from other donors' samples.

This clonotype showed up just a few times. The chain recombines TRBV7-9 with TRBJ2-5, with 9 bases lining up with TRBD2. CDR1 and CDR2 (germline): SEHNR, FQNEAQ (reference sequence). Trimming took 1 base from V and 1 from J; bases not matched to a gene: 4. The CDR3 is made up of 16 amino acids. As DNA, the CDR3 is TGTGCCAGCAGCTTAGAGAAAGCGGGGGGCCAAGAGACCCAGTACTTC. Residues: CASSLEKAGGQETQYF.

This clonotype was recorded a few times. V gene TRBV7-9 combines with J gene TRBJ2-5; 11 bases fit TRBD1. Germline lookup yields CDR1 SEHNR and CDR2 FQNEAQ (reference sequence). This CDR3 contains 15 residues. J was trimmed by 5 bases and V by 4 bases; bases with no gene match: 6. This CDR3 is CASSSRTGGEETQYF. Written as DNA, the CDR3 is TGTGCCAGCAGCTCCAGGACAGGGGGCGAGGAGACCCAGTACTTC.

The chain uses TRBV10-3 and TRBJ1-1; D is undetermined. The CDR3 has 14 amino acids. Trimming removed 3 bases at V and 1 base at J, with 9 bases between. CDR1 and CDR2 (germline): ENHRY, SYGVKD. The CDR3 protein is CAISEKAANTEAFF. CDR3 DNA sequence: TGTGCCATCAGTGAAAAAGCGGCGAACACTGAAGCTTTCTTT.

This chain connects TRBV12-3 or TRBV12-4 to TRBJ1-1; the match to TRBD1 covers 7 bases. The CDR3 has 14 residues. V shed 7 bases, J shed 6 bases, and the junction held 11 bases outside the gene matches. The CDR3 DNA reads TGTGCCAGCAAGTCCGAAGGGGGCAGGTCTGAAGCTTTCTTT. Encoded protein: CASKSEGGRSEAFF.

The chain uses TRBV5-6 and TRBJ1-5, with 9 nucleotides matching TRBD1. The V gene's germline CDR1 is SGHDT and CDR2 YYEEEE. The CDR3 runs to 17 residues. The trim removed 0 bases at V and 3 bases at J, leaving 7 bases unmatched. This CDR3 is CASSLGWTGAANQPQHF. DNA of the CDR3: TGTGCCAGCAGCTTGGGCTGGACAGGGGCCGCCAATCAGCCCCAGCATTTT.

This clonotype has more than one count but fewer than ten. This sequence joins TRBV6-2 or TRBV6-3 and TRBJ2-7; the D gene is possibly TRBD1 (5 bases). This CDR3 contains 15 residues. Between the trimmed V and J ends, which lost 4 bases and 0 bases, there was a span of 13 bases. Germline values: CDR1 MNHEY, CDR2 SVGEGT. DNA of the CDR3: TGTGCCAGCAGTTTAGGACAACCTATCTCCTACGAGCAGTACTTC. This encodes CASSLGQPISYEQYF.

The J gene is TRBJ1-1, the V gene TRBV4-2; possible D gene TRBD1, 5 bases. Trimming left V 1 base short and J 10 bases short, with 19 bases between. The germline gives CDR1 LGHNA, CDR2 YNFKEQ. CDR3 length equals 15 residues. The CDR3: CASSQGDRDELGAFF. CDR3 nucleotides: TGTGCCAGCAGCCAAGGTGACAGAGACGAACTGGGAGCTTTCTTT.

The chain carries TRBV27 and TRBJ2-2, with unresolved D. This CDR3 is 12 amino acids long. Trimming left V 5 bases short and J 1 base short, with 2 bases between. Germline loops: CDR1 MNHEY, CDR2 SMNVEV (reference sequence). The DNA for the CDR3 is TGTGCCAGCAGTCAGAACACCGGGGAGCTGTTTTTT. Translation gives CASSQNTGELFF.

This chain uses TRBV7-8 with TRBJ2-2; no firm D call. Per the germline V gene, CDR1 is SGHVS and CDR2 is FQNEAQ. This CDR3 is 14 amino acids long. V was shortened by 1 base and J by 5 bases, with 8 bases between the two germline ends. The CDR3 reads CASSLGLLTGELFF. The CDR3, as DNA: TGTGCCAGCAGCTTAGGACTTTTGACCGGGGAGCTGTTTTTT.

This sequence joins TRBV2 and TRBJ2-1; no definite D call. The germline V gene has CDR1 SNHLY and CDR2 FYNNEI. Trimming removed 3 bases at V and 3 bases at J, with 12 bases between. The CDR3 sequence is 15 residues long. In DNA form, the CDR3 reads TGTGCCAGCAGTGATTTCGTAGGAAACTACAATGAGCAGTTCTTC. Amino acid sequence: CASSDFVGNYNEQFF. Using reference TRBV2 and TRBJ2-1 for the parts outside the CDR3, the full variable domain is EPEVTQTPSHQVTQMGQEVILRCVPISNHLYFYWYRQILGQKVEFLVSFYNNEISEKSEIFDDQFSVERPDGSNFTLKIRSTKLEDSAMYFCASSDFVGNYNEQFFGPGTRLTVL.

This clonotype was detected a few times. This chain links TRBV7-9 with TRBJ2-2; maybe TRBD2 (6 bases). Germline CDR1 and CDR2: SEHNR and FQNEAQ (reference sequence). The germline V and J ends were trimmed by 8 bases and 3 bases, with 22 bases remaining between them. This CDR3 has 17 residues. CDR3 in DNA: TGTGCCAGCCCCCCACGGCAGCTAGCGATGGACACCGGGGAGCTGTTTTTT. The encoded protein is CASPPRQLAMDTGELFF.

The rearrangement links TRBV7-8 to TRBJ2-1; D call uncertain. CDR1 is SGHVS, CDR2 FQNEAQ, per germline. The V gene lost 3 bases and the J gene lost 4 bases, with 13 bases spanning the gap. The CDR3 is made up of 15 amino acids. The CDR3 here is CASSFLSGGYNEQFF. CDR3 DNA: TGTGCCAGCAGCTTTCTATCTGGCGGTTACAATGAGCAGTTCTTC. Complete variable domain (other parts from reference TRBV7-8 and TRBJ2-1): GAGVSQSPRYKVAKRGQDVALRCDPISGHVSLFWYQQALGQGPEFLTYFQNEAQLDKSGLPSDRFFAERPEGSVSTLKIQRTQQEDSAVYLCASSFLSGGYNEQFFGPGTRLTVL.

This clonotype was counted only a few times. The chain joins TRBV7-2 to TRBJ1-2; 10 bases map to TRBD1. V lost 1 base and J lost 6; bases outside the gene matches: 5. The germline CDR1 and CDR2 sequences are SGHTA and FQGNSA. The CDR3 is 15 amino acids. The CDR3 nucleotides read TGTGCCAGCAGCTTAGGCACCGGGACAGGGGATGGCTACACCTTC. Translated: CASSLGTGTGDGYTF.

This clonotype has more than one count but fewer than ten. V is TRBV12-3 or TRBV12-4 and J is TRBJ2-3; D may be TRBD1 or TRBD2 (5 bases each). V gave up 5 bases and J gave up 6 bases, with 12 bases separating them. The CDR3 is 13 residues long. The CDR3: CASSGGSLDTQYF. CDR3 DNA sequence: TGTGCCAGCAGTGGGGGTAGCTTGGATACGCAGTATTTT.

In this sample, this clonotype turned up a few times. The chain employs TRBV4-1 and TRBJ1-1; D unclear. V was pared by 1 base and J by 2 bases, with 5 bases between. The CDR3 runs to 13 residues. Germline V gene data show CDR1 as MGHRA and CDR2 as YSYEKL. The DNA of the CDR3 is TGCGCCAGCAGCCAAGCAGGAAACACTGAAGCTTTCTTT. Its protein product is CASSQAGNTEAFF.

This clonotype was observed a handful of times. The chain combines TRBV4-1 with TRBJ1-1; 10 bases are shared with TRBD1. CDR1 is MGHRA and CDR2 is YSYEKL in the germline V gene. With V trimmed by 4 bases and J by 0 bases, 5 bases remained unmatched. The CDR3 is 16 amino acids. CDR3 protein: CASSLGQGEMNTEAFF. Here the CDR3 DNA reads TGCGCCAGCAGCCTAGGACAGGGGGAAATGAACACTGAAGCTTTCTTT.

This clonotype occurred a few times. CDR3 sequence reads: CASRTRDRKTSGANVLTF. The CDR3 DNA reads as TGTGCCAGCAGGACCCGGGACAGGAAAACCTCTGGGGCCAACGTCCTGACTTTC. This chain joins TRBV2 and TRBJ2-6, with 8 bases identical to TRBD1. The CDR3 consists of 18 residues. V was pared by 6 bases and J by 0 bases, with 10 bases of the junction left unmatched. Germline V gene lookup returns CDR1 SNHLY and CDR2 FYNNEI.

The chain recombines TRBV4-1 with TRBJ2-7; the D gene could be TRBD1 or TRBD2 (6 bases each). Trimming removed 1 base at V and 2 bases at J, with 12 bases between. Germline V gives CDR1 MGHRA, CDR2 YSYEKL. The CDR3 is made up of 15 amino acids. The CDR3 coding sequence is TGCGCCAGCAGCCAAGTAAGGGGGGAGACCTACGAGCAGTACTTC. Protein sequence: CASSQVRGETYEQYF.

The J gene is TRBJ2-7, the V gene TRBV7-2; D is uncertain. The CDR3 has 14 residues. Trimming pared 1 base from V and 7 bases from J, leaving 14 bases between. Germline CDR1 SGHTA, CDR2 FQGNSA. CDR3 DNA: TGTGCCAGCAGCTTAGATTACGGAAAAGAGGAGCAGTACTTC. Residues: CASSLDYGKEEQYF.